These 10 T cell receptor beta chains came from one sample sequenced in a study of blood T cells in healthy people across ages. Together with a sample-barcoded 5' primer, a J-beta primer mix was included in a second PCR lasting roughly 6 to 12 cycles. TCRdb called the 5' RACE reads again in MiXCR, with one record for every CDR3 protein. The sample contains hundreds of thousands of distinct CDR3 sequences, about 61% of which appear only once. Sequencing input: blood. The receptors stem from a man in his forties in good health.

V and J are TRBV2 and TRBJ2-1; TRBD1 agrees at 9 bases. Germline V gives CDR1 SNHLY, CDR2 FYNNEI. The CDR3 sequence is 13 residues long. The V gene end was trimmed by 7 bases and the J gene end by 4 bases; junction bases not matched to a gene: 2. The CDR3 DNA reads as TGTGCCAGCAACGACAGGGGGTACAATGAGCAGTTCTTC. Translation gives CASNDRGYNEQFF.

The chain couples TRBV24-1 to TRBJ1-2, with D perhaps TRBD1 (5 bases). Trimming removed 10 bases at V and 6 bases at J, with 23 bases between. This CDR3 has 15 amino acids. Germline V lookup: CDR1 KGHDR, CDR2 SFDVKD. CDR3 loop: CATPTFMGLGDGYTF. The CDR3 nucleotides read TGTGCCACGCCTACTTTTATGGGACTAGGGGATGGCTACACCTTC.

The sample holds a few counts of this clonotype. The chain joins TRBV5-1 to TRBJ2-7; unclear D gene. Germline values: CDR1 SGHRS, CDR2 YFSETQ. The CDR3 is 16 amino acids. Trimming took off 6 bases at V and 0 bases at J, with 19 bases between the two ends. In DNA form, the CDR3 reads TGCGCCAGCAAGGATCTTCTGGGTTCCAGCTCCTACGAGCAGTACTTC. Amino acid sequence: CASKDLLGSSSYEQYF.

The chain combines TRBV6-6 with TRBJ1-2, with D uncertain. The CDR3 covers 14 residues. The germline CDR1 and CDR2 sequences are MNHNY and SVGAGI (reference sequence). Trimming stripped 7 bases from V and 5 bases from J, with 17 bases between. CDR3 nucleotide sequence: TGTGCCAGCACCCACGGCCCTCCGCGGTATGGCTACACCTTC. This translates into CASTHGPPRYGYTF.

About this clonotype: A read error is possible here, since a much larger clone lies one base away. The rearrangement links TRBV3-1 to TRBJ2-6, with TRBD1 matching over 9 bases. The CDR3 contains 15 residues. J gave up 8 bases and V 1 base, and 3 bases lay outside the gene matches. Germline CDR1 LGHDT, CDR2 YNNKEL (reference sequence). The CDR3 region is CASSQGGTGSNVLTF. In DNA, the CDR3 is TGTGCCAGCAGCCAAGGGGGGACAGGGTCCAACGTCCTGACTTTC.

This sequence joins TRBV11-3 and TRBJ2-7; TRBD2 matches 7 bases. There are 14 residues in the CDR3. Germline-derived CDR1 and CDR2 are SGHNT and YENEEA. Trimming at V came to 2 bases and at J to 7 bases, leaving 8 bases not matched to a gene. The CDR3 nucleotides are TGTGCCAGCAGCTTATTGCGGGAGTCGGTTGAGCAGTACTTC. The encoded protein is CASSLLRESVEQYF.

CDR3 nucleotides: TGTGCCAGCAGTTTTACGGGGGGGATCTACAATGAGCAGTTCTTC. Translating it yields CASSFTGGIYNEQFF. The chain joins TRBV12-3 or TRBV12-4 to TRBJ2-1; 8 positions agree with TRBD2. The CDR3 consists of 15 residues. V was clipped by 3 bases and J by 3 bases; unmatched bases: 4.

The chain employs TRBV10-3 and TRBJ1-5; D gene uncertain. The CDR3 has 14 residues. Trimming left V 7 bases short and J 5 bases short, with 15 bases between. CDR1 is ENHRY and CDR2 is SYGVKD in the germline V gene. Here the CDR3 reads CAIKAAEPYQPQHF. The CDR3 DNA is TGTGCCATCAAGGCTGCGGAGCCTTATCAGCCCCAGCATTTT.

V usage is TRBV29-1 and J usage is TRBJ2-2; 9 bases are a match to TRBD1. V was pared by 5 bases and J by 0 bases, with 10 bases of the junction left unmatched. The germline V gene has CDR1 SQVTM and CDR2 ANQGSEA. This CDR3 is 17 amino acids long. The CDR3 spells CSVRHTGTGSNTGELFF. CDR3 DNA sequence: TGCAGCGTTCGCCATACCGGGACAGGGTCGAACACCGGGGAGCTGTTTTTT.

The V gene is TRBV6-5, the J gene TRBJ2-7; TRBD2 agrees at 8 bases. The CDR3 length is 13 residues. V lost 5 bases and J lost 4; bases outside the gene matches: 4. Germline-derived CDR1 and CDR2 are MNHEY and SVGAGI. The CDR3 nucleotides are TGTGCCAGCAGTGACGGGACTAGATACGAGCAGTACTTC. Amino acid sequence: CASSDGTRYEQYF.